This TCR beta chain was retrieved from a study of molecular identifiers for immune sequencing clone quantification. TCRdb independently ran MiXCR on the PCR reads; one entry per CDR3 protein. The repertoire holds about 18,000 distinct CDR3 sequences, with 20% to 25% as singletons. This clonotype was detected ten times or more. This CDR3 spans 15 amino acids. After removal of 6 bases from V and 2 bases from J, the junction contained 7 bases not matched to a gene. In germline, CDR1 is MDHEN, CDR2 SYDVKM. The specimen was naive CD8+ T cells from blood, with Jurkat cell RNA spiked in. Subset specified: FACS-sorted CD8+CD4-CCR7+CD45RA+ naive T cells. The chain links TRBV28 to TRBJ2-7, with 10 nucleotides matching TRBD2. The clonotype was recovered from a human donor in good health. Some libraries in this study had Jurkat cell RNA spiked in. CDR3: CASRTQREGPYEQYF. The CDR3 DNA reads TGTGCCAGCAGAACACAGCGGGAGGGCCCCTACGAGCAGTACTTC.